This TCR beta chain was obtained from a study of technical replicates of blood from a few donors. The CDR3 spans 14 residues. Germline CDR1 is LNHDA and CDR2 is SQIVND (reference sequence). Trimming stripped 6 bases from V and 0 bases from J, with 11 bases between. TCRdb keeps only in-frame clones here, not all; method: immunoSEQ multiplex PCR. The sample lists about 6,900 clones; less than 96% were seen once. The rearrangement uses TRBV19 and TRBJ1-1; D call uncertain. Source material: PBMCs. The TCR was taken from a human donor in good health. The CDR3, as DNA: TGTGCCAGTAGAAGTGGCCTCCTGAACACTGAAGCTTTCTTT. It specifies CASRSGLLNTEAFF.